This record concerns one T cell receptor (beta chain) sequence. Its target is not known. Each TCR beta cDNA library carried unique molecular identifiers. Via MiXCR, TCRdb re-called the PCR reads, giving one row per CDR3 protein. The sample has about 200,000 distinct CDR3 sequences, 25% to 30% seen once. This sample stems from a study of post-analysis software for immune sequencing data. Study details: Included among the disease courses, which were recorded for the cohort, were relapsing-remitting, secondary progressive and progressive-relapsing multiple sclerosis. Study conclusions and caveats: Pronounced co-clustering by F measure was evident among identically batched samples. Significantly decreased normalized Chao1 diversity was recorded for multiple sclerosis patients relative to controls. A handful of TRBV segments were significantly more frequent in patients than in controls. TRBV5-6, TRBV5-1 and TRBV20-1 were among these segments.

With 6 bases removed from V and 7 bases from J, the gap between germline ends came to 15 bases. Germline V gives CDR1 MDHEN, CDR2 SYDVKM. The CDR3 has 13 amino acids. The clonotype originates from a girl under 18 with multiple sclerosis. Sample: blood. The chain couples TRBV28 to TRBJ1-2; D not resolved. The DNA for the CDR3 is TGTGCCAGCAGCCGGGCCTCTCCCAGTGGCTACACCTTC. Its protein is CASSRASPSGYTF.